This T cell receptor beta chain originates from a study of CD8+ T cells in alopecia areata. Across the study: Patients in the treated group were given tofacitinib by mouth, 5 to 10 mg twice a day.

The treatment: oral pan-JAK inhibitor, 5-10 mg twice daily. Sequencing used cDNA as its template, made by extracting RNA and reverse transcribing it. Some clones are missing from TCRdb's copy, which holds only in-frame ones; the method was immunoSEQ multiplex PCR. The sample shows more than 90,000 clones, 50% to 75% of them seen only once. The ends were cut back, 3 bases at V and 3 bases at J, with 11 bases in the middle. The germline V gene has CDR1 MGHDK and CDR2 SYGVNS. CDR3 length equals 15 residues. This chain connects TRBV25-1 to TRBJ1-4; no reliable D call. Material: CD8+ T cells sorted from blood, obtained at week 24, from a patient treated with tofacitinib. The TCR sequence derives from a human donor with alopecia areata. Written as DNA, the CDR3 is TGTGCCAGCAGTGAGATAACCCTGGCTAATGAAAAACTGTTTTTT. It encodes CASSEITLANEKLFF.